This passage covers 16 T cell receptor beta chains from one sample sequenced in a study of T cell responses to AZD1222 COVID-19 vaccine (dated by TCRdb to about 2021). The library was obtained by the immunoSEQ multiplex PCR assay. Not all clones reach the TCRdb copy of this immuneACCESS table, which keeps in-frame sequences only. Checked studies attribute under half of the gap to unresolved V genes and leave the rest unexplained. The sample yields 200,000 to 250,000 clones; more than 85% were counted once. Together, the top ten hold 1% of the sample. The time point label corresponds to: baseline before first vaccination. The sample's treatment or condition label, decoded: meningococcal conjugate vaccine given as trial control. The source material was peripheral blood, sampled on day 0 of MenACWY control vaccination. These receptors were taken from an adult in good health.

The gene calls are TRBV29-1 and TRBJ2-3; 8 nucleotides agree with TRBD2. The CDR3 has 14 residues. Germline V gene lookup returns CDR1 SQVTM and CDR2 ANQGSEA. The V gene end was trimmed by 6 bases and the J gene end by 6 bases; junction bases not matched to a gene: 11. The CDR3 DNA sequence: TGCAGCGTCGGAGTCGGGGGGGCCTCGGATACGCAGTATTTT. Translated: CSVGVGGASDTQYF.

The chain has TRBV7-2 and TRBJ1-5; a weak D match, TRBD1 (5 bases). CDR1 is SGHTA and CDR2 is FQGNSA in the germline V gene. The V gene lost 5 bases and the J gene lost 2 bases, with 13 bases spanning the gap. The CDR3 is 15 residues long. Here the CDR3 reads CASSRSGLGNQPQHF. Here the CDR3 DNA reads TGTGCCAGCAGCAGATCAGGGTTGGGCAATCAGCCCCAGCATTTT.

This rearrangement joins TRBV19 to TRBJ1-2; TRBD1 is a possible D gene (5 bases). Germline-derived CDR1 and CDR2 are LNHDA and SQIVND (reference sequence). The CDR3 totals 15 residues. Deletions cut 3 bases from V and 0 bases from J, with 11 bases between. In DNA form, the CDR3 reads TGTGCCAGTAGTATGATGACAGCCACTAACTATGGCTACACCTTC. This gives the protein CASSMMTATNYGYTF. The full variable domain, with the rest looked up from reference TRBV19 and TRBJ1-2, is DGGITQSPKYLFRKEGQNVTLSCEQNLNHDAMYWYRQDPGQGLRLIYYSQIVNDFQKGDIAEGYSVSREKKESFPLTVTSAQKNPTAFYLCASSMMTATNYGYTFGSGTRLTVV.

The chain is built from TRBV3-1 (or the pseudogene TRBV3-2) and TRBJ2-1; 9 nucleotides align to TRBD2. J lost 3 bases, V lost 4 bases, and 13 bases had no gene match. The CDR3 covers 18 residues. CDR1 and CDR2 (germline): LGHDT, YNNKEL (reference sequence). The CDR3 DNA follows: TGTGCCAGCAGCCCCAAGATTGGCGGGGGGGCCAGCTACAATGAGCAGTTCTTC. This encodes CASSPKIGGGASYNEQFF.

The V call is TRBV3-1 (or the pseudogene TRBV3-2), the J call TRBJ1-6; no clear D gene. This CDR3 is built from 21 residues. Per germline, CDR1 LGHDT and CDR2 YNNKEL (reference sequence). Trimming shortened V by 0 bases and J by 0 bases, and 21 bases separated the two germline ends. As DNA, the CDR3 is TGTGCCAGCAGCCAAGATCTTATCGCCGATTTCCGAGGCTCCTATAATTCACCCCTCCACTTT. Its protein product is CASSQDLIADFRGSYNSPLHF.

The genes are TRBV3-1 (or the pseudogene TRBV3-2) and TRBJ2-4; D is uncertain. V shed 2 bases and J shed 9 bases, with 5 bases lying between them. The CDR3 runs to 11 residues. CDR1 is LGHDT, CDR2 YNNKEL, per germline (reference sequence). CDR3 region: CASSQPGIQYF. Written as DNA, the CDR3 is TGTGCCAGCAGCCAACCGGGCATTCAGTACTTC.

The gene calls are TRBV29-1 and TRBJ2-3; TRBD2 agrees at 11 bases. With 6 bases clipped from V and 6 bases from J, the junction kept 11 bases outside the gene matches. The CDR3 is made up of 15 amino acids. Germline assignment: CDR1 SQVTM and CDR2 ANQGSEA. Here the CDR3 DNA reads TGCAGCGTAGCCTCCGGGACTAGCGGCGGGGATACGCAGTATTTT. This gives the protein CSVASGTSGGDTQYF.

The rearrangement joins TRBV7-2 to TRBJ1-6; D is undetermined. The CDR3 is made up of 15 amino acids. Per germline, CDR1 SGHTA and CDR2 FQGNSA. The germline V and J ends were trimmed by 3 bases and 8 bases, with 14 bases remaining between them. CDR3 region: CASSLSGLGDSPLHF. The CDR3, as DNA: TGTGCCAGCAGCTTGTCTGGGTTGGGAGATTCACCCCTCCACTTT.

CDR3 sequence: CASAPGAPRYYGYTF. As DNA, the CDR3 is TGTGCCAGCGCCCCGGGGGCCCCCCGCTACTATGGCTACACCTTC. The chain is built from TRBV21-1 and TRBJ1-2. TRBV21-1 is flagged as a pseudogene. The length of the CDR3 is 15 residues.

The V gene is TRBV9, the J gene TRBJ2-1; D is unresolved. V shed 3 bases and J shed 5 bases, with 3 bases lying between them. The CDR3 has 11 amino acids. The germline gives CDR1 SGDLS, CDR2 YYNGEE. DNA of the CDR3: TGTGCCAGCAGCGCGGACAATGAGCAGTTCTTC. It encodes CASSADNEQFF.

The chain carries TRBV7-9 and TRBJ1-2, with unresolved D. Germline loops: CDR1 SEHNR, CDR2 FQNEAQ (reference sequence). The CDR3 is made up of 13 amino acids. The germline V and J ends were trimmed by 2 bases and 4 bases, with 8 bases remaining between them. The CDR3 sequence: CASSLRVVYGYTF. The CDR3 DNA is TGTGCCAGCAGCTTACGGGTGGTCTATGGCTACACCTTC.

V gene TRBV7-8 combines with J gene TRBJ1-3; possibly TRBD1 for D (5 bases). Trimming shortened V by 5 bases and J by 2 bases, and 13 bases separated the two germline ends. The germline gives CDR1 SGHVS, CDR2 FQNEAQ. CDR3 size: 15 residues. CDR3 sequence: CASSRTSLPGNTIYF. The CDR3 region has the DNA TGTGCCAGCAGCCGGACAAGCCTCCCTGGAAACACCATATATTTT.

V is TRBV7-9 and J is TRBJ1-6, with TRBD1 as a possible D gene (5 bases). This CDR3 region has 15 residues. Trimming pared 1 base from V and 7 bases from J, leaving 11 bases between. Per germline, CDR1 SEHNR and CDR2 FQNEAQ (reference sequence). The CDR3 DNA reads TGTGCCAGCAGCTTAGGCGGGTACAGGAATTCACCCCTCCACTTT. It codes for CASSLGGYRNSPLHF.

CDR3 in amino acids: CASGGAGETQYF. The CDR3 DNA reads TGTGCCAGCGGGGGGGCGGGAGAGACCCAGTACTTC. J is TRBJ2-5 and V is TRBV7-9; D may be TRBD2 (7 bases). Looked up from germline, CDR1 is SEHNR and CDR2 is FQNEAQ (reference sequence). This CDR3 comprises 12 residues. The V and J ends lost 8 bases and 4 bases respectively, with 11 bases between them.

The rearrangement uses TRBV27 and TRBJ1-1; the match to TRBD1 covers 8 bases. Germline V gene data show CDR1 as MNHEY and CDR2 as SMNVEV (reference sequence). With 5 bases clipped from V and 0 bases from J, the junction kept 8 bases outside the gene matches. CDR3 length: 16 residues. For the CDR3, the DNA is TGTGCCAGCAGTCCCGGGACAGGACACATGAACACTGAAGCTTTCTTT. It is translated as CASSPGTGHMNTEAFF.

Details on this clone: In the same sample, other DNA sequences code for this CDR3. The chain combines TRBV12-3 or TRBV12-4 with TRBJ1-5; no reliable D call. The CDR3 is 12 residues long. V shed 6 bases and J shed 4 bases, with 7 bases lying between them. The CDR3 bases are TGTGCCAGCAGCAGTTTTAATCAGCCCCAGCATTTT. Amino acid sequence: CASSSFNQPQHF.